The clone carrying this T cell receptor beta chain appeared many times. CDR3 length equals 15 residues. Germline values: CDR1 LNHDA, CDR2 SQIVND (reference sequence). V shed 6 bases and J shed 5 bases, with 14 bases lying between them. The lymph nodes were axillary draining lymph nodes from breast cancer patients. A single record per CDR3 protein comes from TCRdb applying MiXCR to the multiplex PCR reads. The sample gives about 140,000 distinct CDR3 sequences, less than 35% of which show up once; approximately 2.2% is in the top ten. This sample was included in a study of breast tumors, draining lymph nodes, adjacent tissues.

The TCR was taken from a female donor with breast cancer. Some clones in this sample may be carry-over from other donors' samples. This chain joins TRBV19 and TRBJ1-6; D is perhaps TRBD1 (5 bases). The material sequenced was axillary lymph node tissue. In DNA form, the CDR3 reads TGTGCCAGTAGAAGATCCGGGACGGATAATTCACCCCTCCACTTT. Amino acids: CASRRSGTDNSPLHF.